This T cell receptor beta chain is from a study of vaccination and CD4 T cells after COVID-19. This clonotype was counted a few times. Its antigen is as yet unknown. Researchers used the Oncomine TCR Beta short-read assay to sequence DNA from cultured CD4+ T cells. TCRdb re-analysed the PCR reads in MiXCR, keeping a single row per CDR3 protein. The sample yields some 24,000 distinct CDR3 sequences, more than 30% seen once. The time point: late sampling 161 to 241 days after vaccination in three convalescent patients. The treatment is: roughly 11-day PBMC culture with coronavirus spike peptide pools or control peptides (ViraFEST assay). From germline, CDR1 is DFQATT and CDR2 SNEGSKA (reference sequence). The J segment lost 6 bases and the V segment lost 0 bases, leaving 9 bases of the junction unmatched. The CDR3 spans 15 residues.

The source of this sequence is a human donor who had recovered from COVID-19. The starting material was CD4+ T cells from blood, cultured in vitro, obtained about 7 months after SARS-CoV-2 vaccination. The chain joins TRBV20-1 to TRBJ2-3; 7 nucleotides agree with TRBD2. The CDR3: CSAREAREGRDTQYF. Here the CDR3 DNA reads TGCAGTGCTAGAGAGGCCAGGGAGGGGCGGGATACGCAGTATTTT.